This T cell receptor beta chain comes out of a study of T-cell reconstitution after alpha-beta-depleted transplantation in children. General study findings and limits: Two months or so post-transplant, alpha-beta T cells reportedly derived from several hundred expanded graft clones. Some patients owed their high day-60 TCRbeta diversity to surviving recipient T cells and thymic progenitors.

The V end was cut by 0 bases, the J end by 7 bases, with 8 bases between. Germline loops: CDR1 SGHRS, CDR2 YFSETQ. This CDR3 is 13 amino acids long. Unique molecular identifiers were incorporated during preparation of the TCRbeta library. TCRdb reprocessed the PCR reads via MiXCR and lists one record per CDR3 protein. The sample yields about 220,000 distinct CDR3 sequences, approximately 15% seen once. Comments on this clonotype: The antigen remains undetermined.

Source: PBMCs, mostly from graft donor cells, taken 360 days after TCRalphabeta/CD19-depleted stem cell transplant. This receptor was taken from a male patient aged 2-10 years who had a stem cell transplant for acute lymphoblastic leukemia, so the T cells may come from the graft donor. This chain connects TRBV5-1 to TRBJ2-1; D not certain. Here the CDR3 reads CASSLGSRNEQFF. In nucleotides, the CDR3 is TGCGCCAGCAGCTTGGGAAGCCGGAATGAGCAGTTCTTC.